The rows below give T cell receptor beta chains drawn from one sample of a study of shared clonotypes between healthy human individuals. Generated by immunoSEQ multiplex PCR, the TCRdb table keeps only in-frame clones and is missing some. The data hold some 470,000 clones, with roughly four fifths observed a single time. The sequencing input was PBMCs. These receptors were collected from a woman in her thirties or forties in good health. Some clones in this sample may be carry-over from other donors' samples. CDR3s include the opening cysteine and the closing phenylalanine or tryptophan. Each record gives: CDR3 DNA, CDR3 protein, J gene, clone size, V gene, D gene. D genes are given only for firm matches. Some rows mark clone size as missing; the rest say once, few, many or name a class of expanded clone.

CDR3nt: TGTGCCAGTATCCGGGCCGACGGAGAAAAACTGTTTTTT
CDR3aa: CASIRADGEKLFF
j_gene: TRBJ1-4
abundance: many
v_gene: TRBV19
d_gene: -

CDR3nt: TGTGCCTGGAGTTACAGGGGGCCGTATAGCAATCAGCCCCAGCATTTT
CDR3aa: CAWSYRGPYSNQPQHF
j_gene: TRBJ1-5
abundance: -
v_gene: TRBV30
d_gene: TRBD1

CDR3nt: TGTGCCAGCAGCTCCACCTACAACACCGGGGAGCTGTTTTTT
CDR3aa: CASSSTYNTGELFF
j_gene: TRBJ2-2
abundance: -
v_gene: TRBV7-3
d_gene: -

CDR3nt: TGTGCCAGCAGTCGGGACAGACAAGAGACCCAGTACTTC
CDR3aa: CASSRDRQETQYF
j_gene: TRBJ2-5
abundance: few
v_gene: TRBV2
d_gene: TRBD1

CDR3nt: TGTGCCAGCAGTGAAATGGACAAGTGGCAGCCCCAGCATTTT
CDR3aa: CASSEMDKWQPQHF
j_gene: TRBJ1-5
abundance: few
v_gene: TRBV6-1
d_gene: -

CDR3nt: TGTGCCAGCTCCGCGGGACAGGGGGCCTACGAGCAGTACTTC
CDR3aa: CASSAGQGAYEQYF
j_gene: TRBJ2-7
abundance: -
v_gene: TRBV18
d_gene: TRBD1

CDR3nt: TGTGCCAGCAGTTTAGGAGGGGCGGGCGTCTATGGCTACACCTTC
CDR3aa: CASSLGGAGVYGYTF
j_gene: TRBJ1-2
abundance: -
v_gene: TRBV28
d_gene: -

CDR3nt: TGCGCCAGCAGTGAAGGGCCCGAGCAGTACTTC
CDR3aa: CASSEGPEQYF
j_gene: TRBJ2-7
abundance: -
v_gene: TRBV10-2
d_gene: -

CDR3nt: TGTGCCAGCAGCCCAACCGGGCCGCAAGAGACCCAGTACTTC
CDR3aa: CASSPTGPQETQYF
j_gene: TRBJ2-5
abundance: -
v_gene: TRBV7-9
d_gene: -

CDR3nt: TGTGCCAGCAGCCAGGACTCCGCGAACACCGGGGAGCTGTTTTTT
CDR3aa: CASSQDSANTGELFF
j_gene: TRBJ2-2
abundance: few
v_gene: TRBV5-4
d_gene: -

CDR3nt: TGCGCCAGCAGTGTTAACAGGGGGCTGAACACTGAAGCTTTCTTT
CDR3aa: CASSVNRGLNTEAFF
j_gene: TRBJ1-1
abundance: -
v_gene: TRBV10-1
d_gene: TRBD1

CDR3nt: TGTGCCATCAGTGTAAGCCTAGCGGGGAACACCGGGGAGCTGTCTTTT
CDR3aa: CAISVSLAGNTGELSF
j_gene: TRBJ2-2
abundance: once
v_gene: TRBV10-3
d_gene: TRBD2

CDR3nt: TGTGCCAGCAGCTCCGGGACAGGGGTGGAGACCCAGTACTTC
CDR3aa: CASSSGTGVETQYF
j_gene: TRBJ2-5
abundance: once
v_gene: TRBV9
d_gene: TRBD1

CDR3nt: TGTGCCAGCAGCAGACAGGGGAGCAATCAGCCCCAGCATTTT
CDR3aa: CASSRQGSNQPQHF
j_gene: TRBJ1-5
abundance: -
v_gene: TRBV9
d_gene: TRBD1

CDR3nt: TGCAGCGTTGGGGGACTAGCGGGAATTAACACCGGGGAGCTGTTTTTT
CDR3aa: CSVGGLAGINTGELFF
j_gene: TRBJ2-2
abundance: -
v_gene: TRBV29-1
d_gene: TRBD2

CDR3nt: TGTGCCAGCAGTTTAGGGATAATCCGGGACAGGGGGAACTATGGCTACACCTTC
CDR3aa: CASSLGIIRDRGNYGYTF
j_gene: TRBJ1-2
abundance: -
v_gene: TRBV28
d_gene: TRBD1

CDR3nt: TGTGCCAGTGGAGAGAGGGACAGGGACTACGAGCAGTACTTC
CDR3aa: CASGERDRDYEQYF
j_gene: TRBJ2-7
abundance: -
v_gene: TRBV19
d_gene: TRBD1

CDR3nt: TGCGCCAGCAGCCAAGAGTGGGTACGGGGCACAGATACGCAGTATTTT
CDR3aa: CASSQEWVRGTDTQYF
j_gene: TRBJ2-3
abundance: -
v_gene: TRBV4-3
d_gene: -

CDR3nt: TGTGCCAGCAGCCCCGGGACTAGCAGCTATGAGCAGTTCTTC
CDR3aa: CASSPGTSSYEQFF
j_gene: TRBJ2-1
abundance: -
v_gene: TRBV7-3
d_gene: TRBD2

CDR3nt: TGTGCCAGCCGGACAGTTTTTGGGGACAATCAGCCCCAGCATTTT
CDR3aa: CASRTVFGDNQPQHF
j_gene: TRBJ1-5
abundance: few
v_gene: TRBV19
d_gene: -

CDR3nt: TGTGCCAGCAGTGAAGCGCTCCCTTTTCCCAAACTGTTTTTT
CDR3aa: CASSEALPFPKLFF
j_gene: TRBJ1-4
abundance: -
v_gene: TRBV2
d_gene: -

CDR3nt: TGTGCCAGCAGCCAGATGGGGGCGGGAGACGGCGAGCAGTACTTC
CDR3aa: CASSQMGAGDGEQYF
j_gene: TRBJ2-7
abundance: -
v_gene: TRBV7-6
d_gene: -

CDR3nt: TGCGCCAGCAGCCAGCCCGAGGCGTCCTACGAGCAGTACTTC
CDR3aa: CASSQPEASYEQYF
j_gene: TRBJ2-7
abundance: -
v_gene: TRBV5-1
d_gene: -

CDR3nt: TGTGCCAGCAGCTTGCGGGACAGGGCATCGAGAGAACTGTTTTTT
CDR3aa: CASSLRDRASRELFF
j_gene: TRBJ1-4
abundance: -
v_gene: TRBV5-4
d_gene: TRBD1

CDR3nt: TGTGCCAGCAGTGAGTTTGTAGGGTCCGGCTCTGGGGCCAACGTCCTGACTTTC
CDR3aa: CASSEFVGSGSGANVLTF
j_gene: TRBJ2-6
abundance: -
v_gene: TRBV2
d_gene: -

CDR3nt: TGCAGCGCCCCGGGACTATACTACGAGCAGTACTTC
CDR3aa: CSAPGLYYEQYF
j_gene: TRBJ2-7
abundance: -
v_gene: TRBV29-1
d_gene: TRBD2

CDR3nt: TGTGCCAGCAGCCAAGAGAGGGACGGAGGCAATCAGCCCCAGCATTTT
CDR3aa: CASSQERDGGNQPQHF
j_gene: TRBJ1-5
abundance: -
v_gene: TRBV4-2
d_gene: -

CDR3nt: TGTGCCAGCAGCTTAGGAGGACCCTGGGTCCAGCCCCAGCATTTT
CDR3aa: CASSLGGPWVQPQHF
j_gene: TRBJ1-5
abundance: -
v_gene: TRBV7-2
d_gene: -

CDR3nt: TGTGCCAGCAGCTTTCCAACCACTGGACGCTCCGGGGAGCTGTTTTTT
CDR3aa: CASSFPTTGRSGELFF
j_gene: TRBJ2-2
abundance: -
v_gene: TRBV11-2
d_gene: -

CDR3nt: TGTGCCAGCAGCTTAGGGACCTACAATGAGCAGTTCTTC
CDR3aa: CASSLGTYNEQFF
j_gene: TRBJ2-1
abundance: -
v_gene: TRBV7-9
d_gene: -

CDR3nt: TGTGCCAGCAGCGGACCTAACTATGGCTACACCTTC
CDR3aa: CASSGPNYGYTF
j_gene: TRBJ1-2
abundance: -
v_gene: TRBV28
d_gene: -

CDR3nt: TGTGCCAGCAGCTGGCGCCTAGCGTACAATGAGCAGTTCTTC
CDR3aa: CASSWRLAYNEQFF
j_gene: TRBJ2-1
abundance: -
v_gene: TRBV28
d_gene: -

CDR3nt: TGTGCCAGCAATATCCCCGGAGTGGGCTACACCTTC
CDR3aa: CASNIPGVGYTF
j_gene: TRBJ1-2
abundance: -
v_gene: TRBV28
d_gene: -

CDR3nt: TGTGCCAGCTCACCAGTCCCTCAACATGAGCAGTTCTTC
CDR3aa: CASSPVPQHEQFF
j_gene: TRBJ2-1
abundance: few
v_gene: TRBV18
d_gene: -

CDR3nt: TGTGCCAGCAGCTGGAACACCGGGGAGCTGTTTTTT
CDR3aa: CASSWNTGELFF
j_gene: TRBJ2-2
abundance: -
v_gene: TRBV5-8
d_gene: -

CDR3nt: TGTGCCATCAGTGAGTCGGACAGCTCTGGAAACACCATATATTTT
CDR3aa: CAISESDSSGNTIYF
j_gene: TRBJ1-3
abundance: -
v_gene: TRBV10-3
d_gene: -

CDR3nt: TGTGCCAGCAGCCAATCGGGACCGACGTCGAGGGAGCAGTACTTC
CDR3aa: CASSQSGPTSREQYF
j_gene: TRBJ2-7
abundance: -
v_gene: TRBV14
d_gene: -

CDR3nt: TGTGCCAGCAGCGTAGGGATGGGTAGGGCGTACCAAGAGACCCAGTACTTC
CDR3aa: CASSVGMGRAYQETQYF
j_gene: TRBJ2-5
abundance: once
v_gene: TRBV9
d_gene: -

CDR3nt: TGTGCCAGCTCACCAATGATACAAACCTACGAGCAGTACTTC
CDR3aa: CASSPMIQTYEQYF
j_gene: TRBJ2-7
abundance: -
v_gene: TRBV18
d_gene: -

CDR3nt: TGTGCCAGCAGCTTAGCTTCCGGCTCGACCTCCTACGAGCAGTACTTC
CDR3aa: CASSLASGSTSYEQYF
j_gene: TRBJ2-7
abundance: -
v_gene: TRBV7-9
d_gene: -

CDR3nt: TGTGCCAGTAGTCCCATGGGACTGGGCTACGAGCAGTACTTC
CDR3aa: CASSPMGLGYEQYF
j_gene: TRBJ2-7
abundance: -
v_gene: TRBV19
d_gene: -

CDR3nt: TGTGCCAGCAGCCCCGCGGCGGGGGAGCAGTACTTC
CDR3aa: CASSPAAGEQYF
j_gene: TRBJ2-7
abundance: -
v_gene: TRBV7-2
d_gene: -

CDR3nt: TGTGCCAGCAGCGTCGGACAGATCCAAGAGACCCAGTACTTC
CDR3aa: CASSVGQIQETQYF
j_gene: TRBJ2-5
abundance: -
v_gene: TRBV9
d_gene: -

CDR3nt: TGTGCCAGCAGCCGGACAGCGCTAGCTAACTATGGCTACACCTTC
CDR3aa: CASSRTALANYGYTF
j_gene: TRBJ1-2
abundance: few
v_gene: TRBV28
d_gene: -

CDR3nt: TGTGCCAGCACCCGAGACAGGGGAGGATATCAGCCCCAGCATTTT
CDR3aa: CASTRDRGGYQPQHF
j_gene: TRBJ1-5
abundance: -
v_gene: TRBV2
d_gene: TRBD1

CDR3nt: TGTGCCAGCAGTCCGGAGCTAGCGTACACCGGGGAGCTGTTTTTT
CDR3aa: CASSPELAYTGELFF
j_gene: TRBJ2-2
abundance: -
v_gene: TRBV7-2
d_gene: -

CDR3nt: TGTGCCAGCAGCTTGAACAGGGACGGCTACACCTTC
CDR3aa: CASSLNRDGYTF
j_gene: TRBJ1-2
abundance: -
v_gene: TRBV7-2
d_gene: -

CDR3nt: TGTGCCAGCAGTTTTAGCCTAGCGGAAGAGAGGGAGACCCAGTACTTC
CDR3aa: CASSFSLAEERETQYF
j_gene: TRBJ2-5
abundance: -
v_gene: TRBV27
d_gene: TRBD2

CDR3nt: TGTGCCAGCAGCTTCTCCCGGAGCGGTAGCAATCAGCCCCAGCATTTT
CDR3aa: CASSFSRSGSNQPQHF
j_gene: TRBJ1-5
abundance: -
v_gene: TRBV11-2
d_gene: -

CDR3nt: TGTGCCAGCAGTTTGTTAAGCGGGATAAGCGGGAGAAGTCTTGCCTACGAGCAGTACTTC
CDR3aa: CASSLLSGISGRSLAYEQYF
j_gene: TRBJ2-7
abundance: -
v_gene: TRBV28
d_gene: TRBD2

CDR3nt: TGTGCCAGCAGCTTGGAAGGTTTTGTTTCACCCCTCCACTTT
CDR3aa: CASSLEGFVSPLHF
j_gene: TRBJ1-6
abundance: -
v_gene: TRBV7-2
d_gene: -

CDR3nt: TGTGCCAGCAGTCGTACTTCGACGCCTACCCCCGGAAAACTGTTTTTT
CDR3aa: CASSRTSTPTPGKLFF
j_gene: TRBJ1-4
abundance: -
v_gene: TRBV28
d_gene: -

CDR3nt: TGTGCCAGCAGCGGGGGATGGGAGACCCAGTACTTC
CDR3aa: CASSGGWETQYF
j_gene: TRBJ2-5
abundance: -
v_gene: TRBV7-9
d_gene: -

CDR3nt: TGTGCCAGCTGCGGACATCCGAACACTGAAGCTTTCTTT
CDR3aa: CASCGHPNTEAFF
j_gene: TRBJ1-1
abundance: -
v_gene: TRBV2
d_gene: -

CDR3nt: TGCAGTGCTGGGGGGAGAGGGGAGCAGTACTTC
CDR3aa: CSAGGRGEQYF
j_gene: TRBJ2-7
abundance: -
v_gene: TRBV20-1
d_gene: -

CDR3nt: TGTGCCAGCAGTTACGAGGGGATGAACACTGAAGCTTTCTTT
CDR3aa: CASSYEGMNTEAFF
j_gene: TRBJ1-1
abundance: -
v_gene: TRBV6-6
d_gene: -